These 8 T cell receptor beta chains originate from one sample sequenced in a study of beta chain features in type 1 diabetes (dated by TCRdb to the late 2010s). The library came from the immunoSEQ multiplex PCR assay. The High Capacity cDNA Reverse Transcription Kit was used to reverse transcribe all of the isolated RNA, meaning that expressed TCRB transcripts were what got sequenced. Held by TCRdb, this immuneACCESS table contains in-frame sequences only and omits some clones. Under half of the omission traces to an unresolved V gene where checked; the cause of the rest is unknown. The sample table contains hundreds of thousands of clones; only one count was recorded for more than 9% of them. 0.03% to 0.035% of the sample rests with the top ten. What was sequenced was naive CD4+ T cells from blood. What this sample's cell subset or site label stands for: true naive CD4+ T cells. Receptor source: a woman between 18 and 29 years old in good health.

The table lists this clone with a few counts. V usage is TRBV7-9 and J usage is TRBJ2-1, with D perhaps TRBD2 (6 bases). CDR1 and CDR2 (germline): SEHNR, FQNEAQ (reference sequence). V lost 3 bases and J lost 0, with 15 bases in between. This CDR3 contains 17 residues. CDR3 region: CASSFKGWGVSYNEQFF. The CDR3 DNA is TGTGCCAGCAGCTTCAAAGGATGGGGGGTCTCCTACAATGAGCAGTTCTTC. The full variable domain, completed using reference TRBV7-9 and TRBJ2-1, is DTGVSQNPRHKITKRGQNVTFRCDPISEHNRLYWYRQTLGQGPEFLTYFQNEAQLEKSRLLSDRFSAERPKGSFSTLEIQRTEQGDSAMYLCASSFKGWGVSYNEQFFGPGTRLTVL.

Ten or more counts support this clone. The V and J genes are TRBV5-4 and TRBJ2-5, with D perhaps TRBD1 (6 bases). V lost 2 bases, J lost 5 bases, and 16 bases lay in between. CDR1 SGHNT and CDR2 YYREEE come from the germline V gene (reference sequence). The CDR3 sequence is 15 residues long. CDR3 DNA sequence: TGTGCCAGCAGCTTTTCGACAGGTACTTCGGAGACCCAGTACTTC. Translated, it gives CASSFSTGTSETQYF.

V is TRBV18 and J is TRBJ1-1; D unresolved. The CDR3 is made up of 14 amino acids. CDR1 and CDR2 (germline): KGHSH, LQKENI. V dropped 0 bases and J dropped 2 bases, with 7 bases sitting between them. CDR3 nucleotide sequence: TGTGCCAGCTCACCACCCAGGTCTAACACTGAAGCTTTCTTT. Translating gives CASSPPRSNTEAFF.

This clone was found many times. The chain joins TRBV14 to TRBJ2-2; no firm D call. The germline gives CDR1 SGHDN, CDR2 FVKESK. V was shortened by 3 bases and J by 5 bases, with 7 bases between the two germline ends. This CDR3 is built from 13 residues. CDR3 amino acids: CASSHGGTGELFF. The CDR3 DNA is TGTGCCAGCAGCCATGGCGGAACCGGGGAGCTGTTTTTT.

The chain recombines TRBV30 with TRBJ1-5, with D possibly being TRBD1 (5 bases). From germline, CDR1 is GTSNPN and CDR2 SVGIG (reference sequence). The CDR3 totals 13 residues. Trimming pared 3 bases from V and 1 base from J, leaving 7 bases between. The CDR3 DNA follows: TGTGCCTGGAGCTCAGGGAGCAATCAGCCCCAGCATTTT. This codes for CAWSSGSNQPQHF.

J is TRBJ1-2 and V is TRBV30; D remains unclear. The V end was cut by 0 bases, the J end by 7 bases, with 15 bases between. The CDR3 runs to 14 residues. Germline assignment: CDR1 GTSNPN and CDR2 SVGIG (reference sequence). The CDR3 spells CAWSVPAGSSGYTF. CDR3 nucleotide sequence: TGTGCCTGGAGTGTACCCGCGGGATCTTCTGGCTACACCTTC.

This clone was seen more than once but under ten times. In the same sample, other DNA sequences code for this CDR3. The CDR3 DNA follows: TGTGCCAGCAGCGTATCCCAAGAGACCCAGTACTTC. It translates to CASSVSQETQYF. This rearrangement joins TRBV7-9 to TRBJ2-5; D unclear. This CDR3 region has 12 residues. Trimming shortened V by 5 bases and J by 1 base, and 5 bases separated the two germline ends. Germline loops: CDR1 SEHNR, CDR2 FQNEAQ (reference sequence).

The chain is built from TRBV7-3 and TRBJ2-7, with TRBD2 matching over 13 bases. V lost 3 bases, J lost 3 bases, and 8 bases stayed unmatched. Germline V gene lookup returns CDR1 SGHTA and CDR2 FQGTGA. This CDR3 contains 17 residues. The DNA of the CDR3 is TGTGCCAGCAGCTTTTTTGGACTAGCGGGGGCGAGCTACGAGCAGTACTTC. Its translation: CASSFFGLAGASYEQYF.